The clone carrying this TCR beta chain came up once. This specimen belongs to a study of long-term antiretroviral therapy in people with HIV. With survey level as its setting, the immunoSEQ assay was v3.0. TCRdb's table, derived via immunoSEQ multiplex PCR, lists solely in-frame clones and lacks some. Here the sample spans nearly 11,000 clones, under 85% being singletons. The CDR3 length is 15 residues. Trimming stripped 4 bases from V and 8 bases from J, with 18 bases between. CDR1 is SGHRS and CDR2 is YFSETQ in the germline V gene. The sequence was collected from a man between 25 and 39 years old with HIV. Sample: unsorted PBMCs, taken at the start of antiretroviral therapy, before treatment. This rearrangement joins TRBV5-1 to TRBJ2-2, with D perhaps matching TRBD1 (6 bases). The CDR3 spells CASSRNAGDLGELFF. The CDR3 nucleotides are TGCGCCAGCAGCCGTAACGCAGGGGACCTAGGGGAGCTGTTTTTT.